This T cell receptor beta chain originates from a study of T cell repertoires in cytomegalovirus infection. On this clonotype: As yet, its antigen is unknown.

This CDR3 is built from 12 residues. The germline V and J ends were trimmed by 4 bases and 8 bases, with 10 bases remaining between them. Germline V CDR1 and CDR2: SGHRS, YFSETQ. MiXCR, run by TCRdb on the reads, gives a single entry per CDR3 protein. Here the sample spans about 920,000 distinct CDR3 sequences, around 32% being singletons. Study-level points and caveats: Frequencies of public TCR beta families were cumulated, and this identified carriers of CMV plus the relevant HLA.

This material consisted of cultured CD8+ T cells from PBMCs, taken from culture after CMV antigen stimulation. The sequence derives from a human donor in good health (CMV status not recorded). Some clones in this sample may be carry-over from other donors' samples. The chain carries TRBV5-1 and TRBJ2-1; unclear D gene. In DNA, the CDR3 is TGCGCCAGCAGCCATAGTAACGATGAGCAGTTCTTC. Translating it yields CASSHSNDEQFF. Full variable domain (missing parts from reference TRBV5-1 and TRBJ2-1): KAGVTQTPRYLIKTRGQQVTLSCSPISGHRSVSWYQQTPGQGLQFLFEYFSETQRNKGNFPGRFSGRQFSNSRSEMNVSTLELGDSALYLCASSHSNDEQFFGPGTRLTVL.